This TCR beta chain was captured by sequencing in a study of blood T cell repertoires in COVID-19. The protocol was immunoSEQ multiplex PCR, while the TCRdb copy is restricted to in-frame clones and leaves out a portion. The profile covers a few hundred thousand clones, with 82% appearing a single time and approximately 3.1% taken by the ten largest. This clone was found a few times. This sequence originates from a woman aged 18-29 years with acute or convalescent COVID-19. The material sequenced was peripheral blood.

In nucleotides, the CDR3 is TGTGCCACCAGCAGGAAGCGTGTTGGCCTAGCGGGAGTGGAGACCCAGTACTTC. This translates into CATSRKRVGLAGVETQYF. This rearrangement joins TRBV15 to TRBJ2-5; 10 bases match TRBD2. The CDR3 is made up of 18 amino acids. V lost 3 bases and J lost 5; bases outside the gene matches: 15. Germline V lookup: CDR1 LNHNV, CDR2 YYDKDF (reference sequence).